What follows are 3 T cell receptor beta chains derived from one specimen sequenced in a study of T cell repertoires in cytomegalovirus infection. Via MiXCR, TCRdb re-called the reads, giving one row per CDR3 protein. The data hold some 940,000 distinct CDR3 sequences, with 25% to 40% observed a single time. These TCRs' antigens remain unknown. Sequencing used cultured CD8+ T cells from PBMCs, obtained from culture after CMV antigen stimulation. The source of these receptors is a human donor in good health (CMV status not recorded). Some clones in this sample may be carry-over from other donors' samples.

This clonotype came up many times. V gene TRBV7-9 combines with J gene TRBJ2-3, with unresolved D. Germline-derived CDR1 and CDR2 are SEHNR and FQNEAQ (reference sequence). The CDR3 has 15 amino acids. V was cut by 3 bases and J by 0 bases, with 10 bases left in between. The CDR3 sequence: CASSFWDYSTDTQYF. CDR3 DNA sequence: TGTGCCAGCAGCTTTTGGGATTATAGCACAGATACGCAGTATTTT.

Concerning this clonotype: A much larger clonotype is one base distant, so this may be a read error. The gene calls are TRBV2 and TRBJ2-7; 7 nucleotides agree with TRBD1. V was clipped by 6 bases and J by 0 bases; unmatched bases: 5. The V gene's germline CDR1 is SNHLY and CDR2 FYNNEI. The CDR3 has 14 amino acids. For the CDR3, the DNA is TGTGCCAGCAGCCCGGGACAGCACTCCTACGAGCAGTACTTC. This codes for CASSPGQHSYEQYF.

This clonotype was recorded a few times. The chain has TRBV29-1 and TRBJ1-2; D uncertain. CDR1 and CDR2 from the germline V gene are SQVTM and ANQGSEA. The CDR3 is 12 amino acids. V shed 4 bases and J shed 3 bases, with 9 bases lying between them. CDR3 residues: CSVAPNYYGYTF. The CDR3 DNA reads TGCAGCGTTGCGCCTAACTACTATGGCTACACCTTC.